The sequence of this T cell receptor (beta chain) was determined in a study of beta chain features in type 1 diabetes. Reverse transcribing all isolated RNA meant expressed TCRB transcripts were sequenced. Deep immunoSEQ sequencing covered naive, central memory and regulatory T cell samples. The repertoire was sequenced with immunoSEQ multiplex PCR; TCRdb's copy has only in-frame clones and lacks some. The data hold a few hundred thousand clones, with over 8.5% observed a single time. Findings and limits, study-wide: When Type 1 diabetes patients were examined, their TCRB CDR3s proved moderately but significantly shorter in all four CD4+ subsets.

As to this clone: The antigen is not known.

The CDR3 is made up of 15 amino acids. J lost 5 bases, V lost 4 bases, and 6 bases had no gene match. Germline CDR1 and CDR2: SGHRS and YFSETQ. This rearrangement joins TRBV5-1 to TRBJ2-1, with 10 bases fitting TRBD2. This receptor was identified in a woman younger than 35 in good health. What was sequenced was naive CD4+ T cells from blood. CDR3 residues: CASSMSSGGNNEQFF. The DNA for the CDR3 is TGCGCCAGCAGCATGTCTAGCGGGGGCAACAATGAGCAGTTCTTC.